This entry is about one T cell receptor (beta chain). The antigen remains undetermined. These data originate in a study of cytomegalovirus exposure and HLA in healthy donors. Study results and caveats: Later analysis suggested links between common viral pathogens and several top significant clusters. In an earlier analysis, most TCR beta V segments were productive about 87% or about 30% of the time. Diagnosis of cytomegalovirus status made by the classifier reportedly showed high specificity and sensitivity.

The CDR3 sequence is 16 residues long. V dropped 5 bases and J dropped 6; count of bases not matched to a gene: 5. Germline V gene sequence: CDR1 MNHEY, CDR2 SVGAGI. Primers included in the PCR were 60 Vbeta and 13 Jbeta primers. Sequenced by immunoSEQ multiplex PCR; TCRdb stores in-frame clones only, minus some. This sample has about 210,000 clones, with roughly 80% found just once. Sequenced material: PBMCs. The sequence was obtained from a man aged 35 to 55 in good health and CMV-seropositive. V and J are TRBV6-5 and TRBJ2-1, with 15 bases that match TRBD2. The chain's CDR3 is CASSHLGLAGGNEQFF. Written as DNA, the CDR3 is TGTGCCAGCAGTCACTTGGGACTAGCGGGGGGCAATGAGCAGTTCTTC.